The TCR beta chain described here comes from a study of human T cells and chemical hapten exposure. Time point given: patch test 3, about 24 weeks after DPC sensitization. This sample's treatment: therapeutic diphenylcyclopropenone sensitization with weekly scalp DPC. One entry per CDR3 protein, called by TCRdb with MiXCR from the RACE reads. The table lists tens of thousands of distinct CDR3 sequences, around 10% of them singletons. Sequences were derived from whole blood, sampled in connection with sensitization to the hapten diphenylcyclopropenone (DPC). This receptor was taken from a woman between 25 and 40 years old with alopecia areata. Some clones in this sample may be carry-over from other donors' samples.

The CDR3 coding sequence is TGTGCCAGCAGCCGAAGACTAGCGGGGGTTTCGGAGCAGTACTTC. It yields the protein CASSRRLAGVSEQYF. The chain carries TRBV6-6 and TRBJ2-7; 12 nucleotides match TRBD2. Unmatched junction bases numbered 10, after V lost 6 bases and J lost 7 bases. Looked up from germline, CDR1 is MNHNY and CDR2 is SVGAGI (reference sequence). CDR3 length equals 15 residues.